A single sample gave rise to the 23 T cell receptor beta chains below, sequenced in a study of T cell changes during pregnancy in multiple sclerosis. Sequencing used immunoSEQ multiplex PCR; TCRdb keeps in-frame clones, though not all of them. The sample holds tens of thousands of clones; 89% are singletons and the top ten take roughly 0.53%. This material consisted of CD4+ T cells from peripheral blood mononuclear cells, taken in the first trimester of pregnancy. Receptors originate from a female donor with multiple sclerosis, enrolled in a pregnancy study.

This chain uses TRBV25-1 with TRBJ1-2; D gene ambiguous. Germline V gives CDR1 MGHDK, CDR2 SYGVNS. The CDR3 is 13 residues long. The ends were cut back, 3 bases at V and 4 bases at J, with 9 bases in the middle. The chain's CDR3 is CASSDPEGYGYTF. The CDR3 bases are TGTGCCAGCAGTGACCCGGAGGGCTATGGCTACACCTTC.

This CDR3 is CASGQWLYRSSYNSPLHF. In DNA, the CDR3 is TGTGCTAGTGGCCAATGGTTATACAGGAGCTCCTATAATTCACCCCTCCACTTT. The V call is TRBV12-5, the J call TRBJ1-6, with D perhaps TRBD1 (5 bases). Germline V gene lookup returns CDR1 LGHNT and CDR2 FRNRAP. This CDR3 contains 18 residues. The V end lost 6 bases, the J end lost 0 bases, and 18 bases lay between the germline ends.

J is TRBJ2-1 and V is TRBV5-4; 10 positions agree with TRBD1. V shed 5 bases, J shed 4 bases, and the junction held 6 bases outside the gene matches. Looked up from germline, CDR1 is SGHNT and CDR2 is YYREEE (reference sequence). There are 15 residues in the CDR3. The CDR3 is CASRRGQGEYNEQFF. CDR3 coding DNA: TGTGCCAGCAGAAGAGGACAGGGGGAATACAATGAGCAGTTCTTC.

By share, this clone counts as medium-sized. For the CDR3, the DNA is TGTGCCAGCTCACTCCGGGACTCAGGGGGCGAGCAGTACTTC. Translated: CASSLRDSGGEQYF. The chain has TRBV18 and TRBJ2-7, with D tentatively TRBD1 (7 bases). Per germline, CDR1 KGHSH and CDR2 LQKENI. The V gene lost 4 bases and the J gene lost 6 bases, with 16 bases spanning the gap. The CDR3 totals 14 residues.

This clone came up once. This chain connects TRBV4-1 to TRBJ2-3; possibly TRBD2 for D (6 bases). Germline V gene sequence: CDR1 MGHRA, CDR2 YSYEKL. This CDR3 has 15 residues. Trimming took 0 bases from V and 2 from J, leaving 9 bases between them. CDR3 bases: TGCGCCAGCAGCCAAGAGCGGGGTTTCACAGATACGCAGTATTTT. Protein product: CASSQERGFTDTQYF.

The V gene is TRBV7-9, the J gene TRBJ2-2; possibly TRBD2 for D (7 bases). CDR1 is SEHNR, CDR2 FQNEAQ, per germline (reference sequence). CDR3 length: 16 residues. Trimming pared 6 bases from V and 1 base from J, leaving 15 bases between. The DNA of the CDR3 is TGTGCCAGCAGTTCCCGGGGGGCCCAGAACACCGGGGAGCTGTTTTTT. Translation: CASSSRGAQNTGELFF.

This clone came up once. The chain recombines TRBV2 with TRBJ2-7, with D perhaps TRBD1 (6 bases). The CDR3 contains 13 residues. Trimming removed 2 bases at V and 3 bases at J, with 8 bases between. CDR1 is SNHLY, CDR2 FYNNEI, per germline. CDR3 amino acids: CASSEWTVYEQYF. The CDR3 region has the DNA TGTGCCAGCAGTGAATGGACAGTCTACGAGCAGTACTTC.

The chain joins TRBV7-9 to TRBJ2-7; no firm D call. The CDR3 is 14 amino acids. The V end lost 1 base, the J end lost 10 bases, and 17 bases lay between the germline ends. Germline CDR1 SEHNR, CDR2 FQNEAQ (reference sequence). The CDR3 spells CASSLDLGPTKQYF. CDR3 nucleotide sequence: TGTGCCAGCAGCTTAGATCTCGGTCCTACGAAACAGTACTTC. Looking up the rest from reference TRBV7-9 and TRBJ2-7 gives the full variable domain: DTGVSQNPRHKITKRGQNVTFRCDPISEHNRLYWYRQTLGQGPEFLTYFQNEAQLEKSRLLSDRFSAERPKGSFSTLEIQRTEQGDSAMYLCASSLDLGPTKQYFGPGTRLTVT.

CDR3 DNA: TGTGCCAGCAGCTTAGCTTTCCGGGAGCGCCAAAAATGGGAGCAGTTCTTC. Its protein product is CASSLAFRERQKWEQFF. V is TRBV11-2 and J is TRBJ2-1; weak D call: TRBD2 (6 bases). The CDR3 covers 17 residues. V was pared by 1 base and J by 10 bases, with 23 bases between. Germline assignment: CDR1 SGHAT and CDR2 FQNNGV.

The chain recombines TRBV5-4 with TRBJ2-5, with 11 bases that match TRBD2. The CDR3 sequence is 16 residues long. With 3 bases clipped from V and 5 bases from J, the junction kept 9 bases outside the gene matches. Per germline, CDR1 SGHNT and CDR2 YYREEE (reference sequence). CDR3: CASSSALAGVGETQYF. The DNA for the CDR3 is TGTGCCAGCAGCTCGGCACTAGCGGGAGTAGGTGAGACCCAGTACTTC.

The chain is built from TRBV19 and TRBJ2-1, with a tentative D call TRBD2 (6 bases). V was trimmed by 3 bases and J by 2 bases, leaving 14 bases between them. Germline V gives CDR1 LNHDA, CDR2 SQIVND (reference sequence). The length of the CDR3 is 16 residues. In DNA, the CDR3 is TGTGCCAGTAGTATTCTACGGGGGTTACCCTACAATGAGCAGTTCTTC. Amino acid sequence: CASSILRGLPYNEQFF. The whole variable domain, remainder taken from reference TRBV19 and TRBJ2-1, is DGGITQSPKYLFRKEGQNVTLSCEQNLNHDAMYWYRQDPGQGLRLIYYSQIVNDFQKGDIAEGYSVSREKKESFPLTVTSAQKNPTAFYLCASSILRGLPYNEQFFGPGTRLTVL.

The chain recombines TRBV2 with TRBJ1-6, with 8 bases that match TRBD1. Unmatched junction bases numbered 4, after V lost 6 bases and J lost 6 bases. The CDR3 sequence is 14 residues long. Germline CDR1 and CDR2: SNHLY and FYNNEI. As DNA, the CDR3 is TGTGCCAGCAGGACAGGGGCATTTAATTCACCCCTCCACTTT. Amino acids: CASRTGAFNSPLHF.

This clone was observed once. The chain couples TRBV30 to TRBJ2-7; tentatively, D is TRBD2 (5 bases). The CDR3 loop spans 14 amino acids. Looked up from germline, CDR1 is GTSNPN and CDR2 is SVGIG (reference sequence). With 1 base removed from V and 7 bases from J, the gap between germline ends came to 17 bases. The CDR3 is CAWSDTPLRGEQYF. CDR3 sequence (DNA): TGTGCCTGGAGTGATACCCCACTTCGGGGAGAGCAGTACTTC.

In DNA, the CDR3 is TGTGCCAGCAGCTTATTCGTAGCCGCAGATACGCAGTATTTT. This codes for CASSLFVAADTQYF. The chain has TRBV7-9 and TRBJ2-3; no clear D gene. This CDR3 region has 14 residues. Germline CDR1 reads SEHNR; CDR2 reads FQNEAQ (reference sequence). V lost 2 bases and J 4 bases, leaving 10 bases between the germline ends.

The rearrangement links TRBV5-1 to TRBJ2-7; 9 positions match TRBD2. The V gene end was trimmed by 0 bases and the J gene end by 1 base; junction bases not matched to a gene: 5. This CDR3 contains 16 residues. Germline loops: CDR1 SGHRS, CDR2 YFSETQ. The CDR3 here is CASSLAGSGGSYEQYF. CDR3 nucleotide sequence: TGCGCCAGCAGCTTGGCCGGTAGCGGGGGTTCCTACGAGCAGTACTTC.

V and J are TRBV4-3 and TRBJ2-1; maybe TRBD2 (7 bases). The germline CDR1 and CDR2 sequences are LGHNA and YSLEER. Trimming removed 0 bases from V and 13 bases from J, with 16 bases in between. CDR3 size: 14 residues. The CDR3 protein is CASSQDRRGGGQFF. In DNA, the CDR3 is TGCGCCAGCAGCCAAGATAGGAGGGGAGGGGGTCAGTTCTTC.

This chain links TRBV5-1 with TRBJ1-4; 9 positions match TRBD1. Germline V gene sequence: CDR1 SGHRS, CDR2 YFSETQ. Trimming at V came to 0 bases and at J to 8 bases, leaving 5 bases not matched to a gene. The length of the CDR3 is 15 residues. The CDR3 loop reads CASSLGDREGEKLFF. The CDR3 DNA sequence: TGCGCCAGCAGCTTGGGGGACAGGGAAGGGGAAAAACTGTTTTTT.

The chain recombines TRBV30 with TRBJ1-4; 7 nucleotides match TRBD1. Germline loops: CDR1 GTSNPN, CDR2 SVGIG (reference sequence). The V segment lost 1 base and the J segment 15 bases; nucleotides outside the gene matches: 5. There are 11 residues in the CDR3. The CDR3 is CAWSGMDRLFF. CDR3 in DNA: TGTGCCTGGAGTGGCATGGACAGGTTGTTTTTT. Supplemented by reference TRBV30 and TRBJ1-4, the full variable domain reads SQTIHQWPATLVQPVGSPLSLECTVEGTSNPNLYWYRQAAGRGLQLLFYSVGIGQISSEVPQNLSASRPQDRQFILSSKKLLLSDSGFYLCAWSGMDRLFFGSGTQLSVL.

This chain links TRBV10-3 with TRBJ2-7, with TRBD1 matching 8 bases. CDR1 ENHRY and CDR2 SYGVKD come from the germline V gene. The CDR3 is 17 amino acids. Trimming removed 6 bases from V and 6 bases from J; junction bases left unmatched: 19. For the CDR3, the DNA is TGTGCCATCAGCGACCAGGGGGCGGGAATATCTATTCGCGAGCAGTACTTC. Its translation is CAISDQGAGISIREQYF.

The V and J genes are TRBV5-1 and TRBJ1-4; possible D gene TRBD1, 6 bases. Trimming cost V 0 bases and J 4 bases, with 19 bases left between them. The length of the CDR3 is 18 residues. The germline CDR1 and CDR2 sequences are SGHRS and YFSETQ. The CDR3 DNA reads TGCGCCAGCAGCTTGGCCGAGTCTGGACAGAGGAATAATGAAAAACTGTTTTTT. This sequence encodes CASSLAESGQRNNEKLFF.

The chain links TRBV28 to TRBJ1-6; TRBD1 is a possible D gene (5 bases). Germline CDR1 reads MDHEN; CDR2 reads SYDVKM. The CDR3 loop spans 17 amino acids. Trimming removed 8 bases at V and 8 bases at J, with 25 bases between. In nucleotides, the CDR3 is TGTGCCAGCGCCCGTGGAGGGGCGAGTTGGAATCATTCACCCCTCCACTTT. Amino acid sequence: CASARGGASWNHSPLHF.

This chain uses TRBV4-3 with TRBJ2-5; tentative D call: TRBD2 (6 bases). CDR1 LGHNA and CDR2 YSLEER come from the germline V gene. CDR3 length: 17 residues. Deletions cut 3 bases from V and 3 bases from J, with 20 bases between. CDR3 sequence: CASSQFSGRLKEETQYF. CDR3 bases: TGCGCCAGCAGCCAGTTTTCCGGGAGACTTAAGGAAGAGACCCAGTACTTC.

V gene TRBV19 combines with J gene TRBJ1-1; no definite D call. Trimming cost V 7 bases and J 0 bases, with 12 bases left between them. The germline V gene encodes CDR1 LNHDA and CDR2 SQIVND (reference sequence). The CDR3 spans 14 residues. The CDR3 nucleotides are TGTGCCAGTAAGTTGGGCACTGTGAACACTGAAGCTTTCTTT. This sequence encodes CASKLGTVNTEAFF.